This T cell receptor (beta chain) derives from a study of monozygotic twins with inflammatory bowel disease. Unfractionated whole blood yielded total RNA, and T cells were not sorted. Study results and limitations: By inverse Simpson index, TCRbeta diversity was lower in IBD patients than in healthy co-twins.

The template-switching step introduced UMIs that carried a 6-nucleotide sample barcode. TCRdb re-called the 5' RACE reads; every CDR3 protein appears as one record, without DNA. The sample has roughly 150,000 distinct CDR3 sequences. With regard to this clonotype: Its cognate antigen is unknown.

The receptor comes from a human donor with ulcerative colitis or Crohn's disease, or a healthy co-twin of an affected twin (not recorded which). Sequenced input: blood.

CDR3 protein: CASSSAQIAGGITDTQYF. The genes are TRBV5-1 and TRBJ2-3; TCRdb's assignment of TRBD2 cannot be checked, as there is no DNA. CDR1 and CDR2 (germline): SGHRS, YFSETQ. CDR3 size: 18 residues.